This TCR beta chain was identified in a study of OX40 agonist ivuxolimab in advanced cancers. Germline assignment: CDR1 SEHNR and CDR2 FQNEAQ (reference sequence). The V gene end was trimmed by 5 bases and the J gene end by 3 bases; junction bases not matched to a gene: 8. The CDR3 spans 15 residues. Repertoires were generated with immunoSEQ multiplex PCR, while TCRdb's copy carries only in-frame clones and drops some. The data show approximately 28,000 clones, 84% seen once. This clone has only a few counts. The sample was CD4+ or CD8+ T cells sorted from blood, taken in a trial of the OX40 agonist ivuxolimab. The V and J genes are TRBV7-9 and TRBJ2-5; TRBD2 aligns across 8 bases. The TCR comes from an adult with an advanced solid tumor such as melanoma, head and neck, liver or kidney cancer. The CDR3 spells CASSLSGTREETQYF. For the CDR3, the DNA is TGTGCCAGCAGCCTTAGCGGGACACGGGAAGAGACCCAGTACTTC.